The 31 T cell receptor beta chains below were found in one sample sequenced in a study of cytotoxic CD8 clonotypes in ibrutinib-treated CLL. Sequencing was performed with immunoSEQ multiplex PCR; in TCRdb, only in-frame clones are kept and a portion is missing. The data hold 200,000 or so clones, with 60% to 80% observed a single time. Sequenced here: PBMCs, sampled after 12 months of ibrutinib treatment. These receptors came from a human donor with chronic lymphocytic leukemia.

The chain links TRBV15 to TRBJ2-1; tentatively, D is TRBD2 (6 bases). The germline CDR1 and CDR2 sequences are LNHNV and YYDKDF (reference sequence). CDR3 length: 15 residues. V gave up 6 bases and J gave up 8 bases, with 20 bases separating them. The CDR3 loop reads CATRSGRGGFDEQFF. The CDR3 DNA sequence: TGTGCCACCAGAAGCGGACGTGGGGGGTTTGATGAGCAGTTCTTC.

The chain carries TRBV19 and TRBJ1-2; TRBD1 might be the D (6 bases). The germline V gene has CDR1 LNHDA and CDR2 SQIVND (reference sequence). There are 15 residues in the CDR3. The V gene lost 3 bases and the J gene lost 2 bases, with 13 bases spanning the gap. CDR3 sequence (DNA): TGTGCCAGTAGTATGCCGACAGGTGAGAACTATGGCTACACCTTC. Translation gives CASSMPTGENYGYTF.

This clone was seen just once. This chain joins TRBV11-2 and TRBJ1-2; 8 bases line up with TRBD1. The germline V gene encodes CDR1 SGHAT and CDR2 FQNNGV. The CDR3 totals 16 residues. The ends lost 6 bases at V and 0 bases at J; junction bases unmatched: 9. CDR3 DNA: TGTGCCAGCAGTACCGGGGGACAGGCGTCTAACTATGGCTACACCTTC. Encoded protein: CASSTGGQASNYGYTF.

The V gene is TRBV25-1, the J gene TRBJ1-4; D is ambiguous. Germline-derived CDR1 and CDR2 are MGHDK and SYGVNS. This CDR3 spans 14 amino acids. Trimming left V 6 bases short and J 0 bases short, with 8 bases between. This chain's CDR3 is CASSLQPTNEKLFF. The CDR3 bases are TGTGCCAGCAGCCTACAGCCAACTAATGAAAAACTGTTTTTT.

The gene calls are TRBV6-6 and TRBJ2-5, with a weak D call TRBD1 (5 bases). This CDR3 region has 13 residues. Trimming removed 2 bases at V and 3 bases at J, with 7 bases between. Germline CDR1 MNHNY, CDR2 SVGAGI (reference sequence). The CDR3: CASSYKGEETQYF. In DNA, the CDR3 is TGTGCCAGCAGTTACAAAGGGGAAGAGACCCAGTACTTC.

This chain connects TRBV6-1 to TRBJ2-1; D remains unclear. Deletions cut 10 bases from V and 3 bases from J, with 13 bases between. Germline lookup yields CDR1 MNHNS and CDR2 SASEGT. CDR3 size: 13 residues. The CDR3 coding sequence is TGTGCCACCGACCATACAGACTACAATGAGCAGTTCTTC. Protein sequence: CATDHTDYNEQFF.

This clone has more than one count but fewer than ten. The CDR3 protein is CASSVPGSEQFF. CDR3 DNA: TGTGCCAGCAGCGTGCCGGGCAGCGAGCAGTTCTTC. The V gene is TRBV9, the J gene TRBJ2-1; D uncertain. Per germline, CDR1 SGDLS and CDR2 YYNGEE. The CDR3 contains 12 residues. V lost 2 bases and J lost 10, with 10 bases in between.

V is TRBV28 and J is TRBJ1-5; a weak D match, TRBD1 (6 bases). The ends were cut back, 5 bases at V and 6 bases at J, with 11 bases in the middle. Germline CDR1 and CDR2: MDHEN and SYDVKM. The CDR3 is 13 amino acids. The CDR3 protein is CASSPWTAQPQHF. CDR3 in DNA: TGTGCCAGCAGTCCCTGGACAGCTCAGCCCCAGCATTTT. Using reference TRBV28 and TRBJ1-5 for the parts outside the CDR3, the full variable domain is DVKVTQSSRYLVKRTGEKVFLECVQDMDHENMFWYRQDPGLGLRLIYFSYDVKMKEKGDIPEGYSVSREKKERFSLILESASTNQTSMYLCASSPWTAQPQHFGDGTRLSIL.

The chain uses TRBV15 and TRBJ2-2; either TRBD1 or TRBD2 may supply D (5 bases each). CDR1 is LNHNV, CDR2 YYDKDF, per germline (reference sequence). V lost 6 bases to trimming and J lost 4 bases, with 12 bases between them. The length of the CDR3 is 14 residues. DNA of the CDR3: TGTGCCACCAGTAATGGGGGAACCACCGGGGAGCTGTTTTTT. Translating it yields CATSNGGTTGELFF.

The chain uses TRBV7-3 and TRBJ2-1; TRBD1 aligns across 7 bases. Trimming cost V 0 bases and J 5 bases; bases outside gene matches: 4. The CDR3 consists of 15 residues. Germline loops: CDR1 SGHTA, CDR2 FQGTGA. CDR3 protein: CASSLTPTGNNEQFF. The CDR3 DNA is TGTGCCAGCAGCTTAACGCCGACAGGGAACAATGAGCAGTTCTTC.

The chain links TRBV30 to TRBJ1-5; D is ambiguous. This CDR3 comprises 15 residues. Germline V CDR1 and CDR2: GTSNPN, SVGIG (reference sequence). The V end was cut by 1 base, the J end by 0 bases, with 10 bases between. CDR3 amino acids: CAWSATVNSNQPQHF. The CDR3 region has the DNA TGTGCCTGGAGTGCAACAGTTAATAGCAATCAGCCCCAGCATTTT.

The chain employs TRBV7-6 and TRBJ1-1; the D gene is possibly TRBD1 (5 bases). Germline V gene lookup returns CDR1 SGHVS and CDR2 FNYEAQ. V shed 4 bases and J shed 6 bases, with 12 bases lying between them. This CDR3 has 13 amino acids. The CDR3 loop is CASSSQGKSEAFF. In DNA form, the CDR3 reads TGTGCCAGCAGCTCCCAGGGTAAATCTGAAGCTTTCTTT.

The rearrangement links TRBV7-3 to TRBJ2-2; perhaps TRBD2 as D (6 bases). This CDR3 comprises 17 residues. The V end lost 2 bases, the J end lost 1 base, and 14 bases lay between the germline ends. Per the germline V gene, CDR1 is SGHTA and CDR2 is FQGTGA. This chain's CDR3 is CASSLDGSGKNTGELFF. CDR3 sequence (DNA): TGTGCCAGCAGCTTAGATGGTAGCGGCAAGAACACCGGGGAGCTGTTTTTT. The complete variable domain, with remaining parts taken from reference TRBV7-3 and TRBJ2-2, reads GAGVSQTPSNKVTEKGKYVELRCDPISGHTALYWYRQSLGQGPEFLIYFQGTGAADDSGLPNDRFFAVRPEGSVSTLKIQRTERGDSAVYLCASSLDGSGKNTGELFFGEGSRLTVL.

This clone was detected many times. This rearrangement joins TRBV6-5 to TRBJ1-5; D ambiguous. Germline CDR1 and CDR2: MNHEY and SVGAGI. Trimming stripped 0 bases from V and 6 bases from J, with 6 bases between. CDR3 length: 13 amino acids. The CDR3 here is CASSYSDGQPQHF. The CDR3 DNA reads as TGTGCCAGCAGTTACTCGGACGGTCAGCCCCAGCATTTT.

This clone occurred once. This chain links TRBV5-1 with TRBJ2-7, with D uncertain. There are 13 residues in the CDR3. V lost 0 bases and J 6 bases, leaving 10 bases between the germline ends. Germline V gene sequence: CDR1 SGHRS, CDR2 YFSETQ. In nucleotides, the CDR3 is TGCGCCAGCAGCTTGGGTTTCGGGTTCGAGCAGTACTTC. Residues: CASSLGFGFEQYF. The full variable domain, with the rest looked up from reference TRBV5-1 and TRBJ2-7, is KAGVTQTPRYLIKTRGQQVTLSCSPISGHRSVSWYQQTPGQGLQFLFEYFSETQRNKGNFPGRFSGRQFSNSRSEMNVSTLELGDSALYLCASSLGFGFEQYFGPGTRLTVT.

The V gene is TRBV14, the J gene TRBJ1-5, with D tentatively TRBD1 (6 bases). Trimming stripped 9 bases from V and 4 bases from J, with 13 bases between. The CDR3 is made up of 13 amino acids. The germline gives CDR1 SGHDN, CDR2 FVKESK. This CDR3 reads CASTGGRNQPQHF. CDR3 bases: TGTGCCAGTACCGGGGGGCGGAATCAGCCCCAGCATTTT.

The chain combines TRBV6-5 with TRBJ1-5; 8 bases align to TRBD1. Germline V lookup: CDR1 MNHEY, CDR2 SVGAGI. This CDR3 has 15 residues. V shed 4 bases, J shed 4 bases, and the junction held 6 bases outside the gene matches. The CDR3 reads CASSSQDRGNQPQHF. The CDR3 DNA reads TGTGCCAGCAGTTCCCAAGACAGGGGAAATCAGCCCCAGCATTTT.

This chain connects TRBV9 to TRBJ2-3, with 8 bases identical to TRBD2. J lost 8 bases, V lost 3 bases, and 5 bases had no gene match. From germline, CDR1 is SGDLS and CDR2 YYNGEE. This CDR3 is 13 amino acids long. In DNA form, the CDR3 reads TGTGCCAGCAGCGGAGCGGGGGCAGCTACGCAGTATTTT. Translating gives CASSGAGAATQYF.

The sample holds a few counts of this clone. The V call is TRBV27, the J call TRBJ2-7, with D perhaps TRBD2 (7 bases). The germline V gene has CDR1 MNHEY and CDR2 SMNVEV (reference sequence). The CDR3 has 15 residues. V lost 7 bases, J lost 3 bases, and 19 bases lay in between. CDR3 loop: CASTPLGGGLYEQYF. For the CDR3, the DNA is TGTGCCAGCACCCCTCTGGGAGGGGGGCTCTACGAGCAGTACTTC.

This clone was seen only once. This chain joins TRBV9 and TRBJ2-3, with D unclear. CDR1 and CDR2 (germline): SGDLS, YYNGEE. This CDR3 is built from 13 residues. V shed 0 bases and J shed 6 bases, with 8 bases lying between them. The CDR3 coding sequence is TGTGCCAGCAGCGTAGGACCCGCGGATACGCAGTATTTT. It specifies CASSVGPADTQYF.

This clone appeared a single time. The chain carries TRBV27 and TRBJ1-5; D might be TRBD1 (5 bases). This CDR3 spans 15 amino acids. Germline V gene data show CDR1 as MNHEY and CDR2 as SMNVEV (reference sequence). V was clipped by 0 bases and J by 5 bases, with 11 bases between them. CDR3 DNA sequence: TGTGCCAGCAGTTTATCGAGTAGGGGCTATCAGCCCCAGCATTTT. It encodes CASSLSSRGYQPQHF.

The chain is built from TRBV6-6 and TRBJ2-5; D is perhaps TRBD1 (5 bases). Germline-derived CDR1 and CDR2 are MNHNY and SVGAGI (reference sequence). CDR3 length: 15 residues. Trimming removed 2 bases from V and 0 bases from J, with 10 bases in between. Written as DNA, the CDR3 is TGTGCCAGCAGTTACGCTCGACAGAACCAAGAGACCCAGTACTTC. This encodes CASSYARQNQETQYF.

The gene calls are TRBV4-3 and TRBJ2-1; TRBD1 or TRBD2 may be the D gene (5 bases each). Germline loops: CDR1 LGHNA, CDR2 YSLEER. The CDR3 loop spans 18 amino acids. The V and J ends lost 3 bases and 3 bases respectively, with 21 bases between them. The CDR3 is CASSQDTPGRKNYNEQFF. CDR3 bases: TGCGCCAGCAGCCAGGATACACCGGGACGCAAGAACTACAATGAGCAGTTCTTC.

This clone was seen just once. The chain joins TRBV30 to TRBJ2-1; D may be TRBD1 or TRBD2 (5 bases each). The V gene's germline CDR1 is GTSNPN and CDR2 SVGIG (reference sequence). The V end was cut by 5 bases, the J end by 5 bases, with 10 bases between. This CDR3 spans 12 amino acids. CDR3 coding DNA: TGTGCCTGGGGTTGGGGGAACAATGAGCAGTTCTTC. Protein: CAWGWGNNEQFF.

The chain couples TRBV7-9 to TRBJ1-6; 8 positions match TRBD1. The germline CDR1 and CDR2 sequences are SEHNR and FQNEAQ (reference sequence). The V segment lost 5 bases and the J segment 7 bases; nucleotides outside the gene matches: 7. This CDR3 contains 15 residues. CDR3 DNA: TGTGCCAGCAGCATCCGGACAGGGTCGAATTCACCCCTCCACTTT. Amino acid sequence: CASSIRTGSNSPLHF. The whole variable domain, filled in from reference TRBV7-9 and TRBJ1-6, reads DTGVSQNPRHKITKRGQNVTFRCDPISEHNRLYWYRQTLGQGPEFLTYFQNEAQLEKSRLLSDRFSAERPKGSFSTLEIQRTEQGDSAMYLCASSIRTGSNSPLHFGNGTRLTVT.

The rearrangement links TRBV6-6 to TRBJ2-7; 8 nucleotides align to TRBD1. CDR1 and CDR2 from the germline V gene are MNHNY and SVGAGI (reference sequence). The CDR3 is made up of 14 amino acids. V was pared by 6 bases and J by 2 bases, with 6 bases of the junction left unmatched. CDR3: CASRETGATYEQYF. The CDR3 coding sequence is TGTGCCAGCAGGGAGACAGGGGCCACCTACGAGCAGTACTTC.

The chain uses TRBV5-6 and TRBJ1-5; the match to TRBD1 covers 9 bases. Germline V gives CDR1 SGHDT, CDR2 YYEEEE. CDR3 size: 15 residues. V gave up 4 bases and J gave up 4 bases; unmatched junction bases: 6. In nucleotides, the CDR3 is TGTGCCAGCAGCCTCAGGACAGGGGAAAATCAGCCCCAGCATTTT. Its protein is CASSLRTGENQPQHF.

This clone was found a few times. V and J are TRBV4-2 and TRBJ1-2; D ambiguous. The germline CDR1 and CDR2 sequences are LGHNA and YNFKEQ. The CDR3 runs to 16 residues. Trimming cost V 0 bases and J 0 bases, with 11 bases left between them. CDR3 nucleotide sequence: TGTGCCAGCAGCCAAGATGAGCAGAGGGCTAACTATGGCTACACCTTC. It is translated as CASSQDEQRANYGYTF.

The V gene is TRBV4-2, the J gene TRBJ1-3; maybe TRBD1 (5 bases). V lost 1 base and J lost 0, with 13 bases in between. This CDR3 spans 17 amino acids. The V gene's germline CDR1 is LGHNA and CDR2 YNFKEQ. CDR3 DNA sequence: TGTGCCAGCAGCCAAGGCCCTACGGACACCTCTGGAAACACCATATATTTT. Translating gives CASSQGPTDTSGNTIYF.

This chain connects TRBV30 to TRBJ1-3; D unclear. Trimming took off 0 bases at V and 4 bases at J, with 16 bases between the two ends. Germline values: CDR1 GTSNPN, CDR2 SVGIG (reference sequence). The CDR3 sequence is 16 residues long. The CDR3 bases are TGTGCCTGGAGTGTACGTCTCCGAATCACAGGAAACACCATATATTTT. This translates into CAWSVRLRITGNTIYF.

V is TRBV4-1 and J is TRBJ1-6; D call uncertain. V shed 0 bases and J shed 0 bases, with 12 bases lying between them. The CDR3 loop spans 18 amino acids. Germline CDR1 reads MGHRA; CDR2 reads YSYEKL. CDR3 sequence reads: CASSQDKTGSSYNSPLHF. In DNA form, the CDR3 reads TGCGCCAGCAGCCAAGATAAAACGGGAAGCTCCTATAATTCACCCCTCCACTTT.